This entry features one T cell receptor (beta chain) sequence. The data originate from a study of blood T cell repertoires in COVID-19. Generated by immunoSEQ multiplex PCR, the TCRdb table keeps only in-frame clones and is missing some. The table lists fewer than 25,000 clones, approximately 94% of them singletons. Germline V gene data show CDR1 as SGHTA and CDR2 as FQGNSA. The germline V and J ends were trimmed by 5 bases and 4 bases, with 18 bases remaining between them. CDR3 length equals 15 residues. Sequencing was done on a sample of peripheral blood. The V call is TRBV7-2, the J call TRBJ2-7; D perhaps matches TRBD2 (6 bases). The TCR was taken from a human donor in a cohort sampled during active COVID-19. The CDR3 bases are TGTGCCAGCAGCCCCGGGGGTAGCGGATGGTACGAGCAGTACTTC. Protein: CASSPGGSGWYEQYF. The whole variable domain, filled in from reference TRBV7-2 and TRBJ2-7, reads GAGVSQSPSNKVTEKGKDVELRCDPISGHTALYWYRQSLGQGLEFLIYFQGNSAPDKSGLPSDRFSAERTGGSVSTLTIQRTQQEDSAVYLCASSPGGSGWYEQYFGPGTRLTVT.